One sample yielded the 27 T cell receptor beta chains listed below, sequenced in a study of cytomegalovirus exposure and HLA in healthy donors. PCR primers comprised 60 Vbeta and 13 Jbeta primers. Profiled with immunoSEQ multiplex PCR; TCRdb holds only in-frame clones, not every one. The sample lists about 190,000 clones, 65% to 80% occurring once. Sequenced sample: PBMCs. Every receptor here comes from a young man in good health and CMV-seropositive.

The CDR3 region is CASSLGVGVAQETQYF. For the CDR3, the DNA is TGCGCCAGCAGCTTGGGAGTGGGAGTGGCACAAGAGACCCAGTACTTC. The chain couples TRBV5-1 to TRBJ2-5, with a possible D match to TRBD2 (5 bases). Germline-derived CDR1 and CDR2 are SGHRS and YFSETQ. The CDR3 consists of 16 residues. Trimming left V 0 bases short and J 2 bases short, with 14 bases between.

This clone occurred once. The J gene is TRBJ2-3, the V gene TRBV7-9; tentatively, D is TRBD2 (7 bases). Looked up from germline, CDR1 is SEHNR and CDR2 is FQNEAQ (reference sequence). The V end was cut by 5 bases, the J end by 8 bases, with 20 bases between. The length of the CDR3 is 15 residues. CDR3: CASSPYGGRKGTQYF. CDR3 coding DNA: TGTGCCAGCAGCCCATACGGGGGGCGCAAAGGTACGCAGTATTTT.

This clone was counted a few times. This chain uses TRBV27 with TRBJ2-7, with 7 bases lining up with TRBD1. Germline V gene data show CDR1 as MNHEY and CDR2 as SMNVEV (reference sequence). The CDR3 runs to 14 residues. The trim removed 6 bases at V and 3 bases at J, leaving 8 bases unmatched. CDR3 region: CASRLRRDSYEQYF. CDR3 nucleotides: TGTGCCAGCAGGCTACGCCGGGACAGCTACGAGCAGTACTTC.

V and J are TRBV7-3 and TRBJ2-7, with a tentative D call TRBD1 (6 bases). The V gene lost 0 bases and the J gene lost 7 bases, with 13 bases spanning the gap. Per germline, CDR1 SGHTA and CDR2 FQGTGA. The CDR3 covers 14 residues. Here the CDR3 reads CASSLTGNDREQYF. DNA for the CDR3: TGTGCCAGCAGCTTAACTGGGAATGACAGGGAGCAGTACTTC.

The chain joins TRBV2 to TRBJ2-7; 7 bases match TRBD1. Germline CDR1 reads SNHLY; CDR2 reads FYNNEI. The CDR3 totals 13 residues. V lost 8 bases and J lost 2; bases outside the gene matches: 6. This CDR3 reads CASADRVTYEQYF. The CDR3 bases are TGTGCCAGCGCCGACAGGGTGACCTACGAGCAGTACTTC.

The chain carries TRBV2 and TRBJ2-3, with D unclear. CDR1 is SNHLY and CDR2 is FYNNEI in the germline V gene. V was clipped by 6 bases and J by 1 base, with 8 bases between them. The CDR3 has 13 residues. CDR3 bases: TGTGCCAGCAGCCGAGTCCGCACAGATACGCAGTATTTT. This codes for CASSRVRTDTQYF.

The J gene is TRBJ1-1, the V gene TRBV5-1; 7 bases are a match to TRBD1. The CDR3 sequence is 16 residues long. The germline V gene has CDR1 SGHRS and CDR2 YFSETQ. The V gene end was trimmed by 4 bases and the J gene end by 3 bases; junction bases not matched to a gene: 12. CDR3 loop: CASSPTVLGQDTEAFF. The DNA for the CDR3 is TGCGCCAGCAGCCCCACGGTCCTCGGACAGGACACTGAAGCTTTCTTT.

A single count supports this clone. The chain combines TRBV10-3 with TRBJ1-5; D remains unclear. Germline loops: CDR1 ENHRY, CDR2 SYGVKD. CDR3 size: 15 residues. Trimming left V 0 bases short and J 0 bases short, with 6 bases between. CDR3 nucleotides: TGTGCCATCAGTGAGTCGGAGGGTAGCAATCAGCCCCAGCATTTT. Translated: CAISESEGSNQPQHF.

The chain combines TRBV27 with TRBJ2-1, with TRBD2 identical over 11 bases. Germline values: CDR1 MNHEY, CDR2 SMNVEV (reference sequence). This CDR3 spans 16 amino acids. The V gene end was trimmed by 6 bases and the J gene end by 10 bases; junction bases not matched to a gene: 14. CDR3: CASSQQVVLAGGEQFF. Written as DNA, the CDR3 is TGTGCCAGCAGCCAACAGGTGGTATTAGCGGGAGGGGAGCAGTTCTTC.

J is TRBJ1-2 and V is TRBV7-2, with D tentatively TRBD1 (6 bases). Per germline, CDR1 SGHTA and CDR2 FQGNSA. The germline V and J ends were trimmed by 8 bases and 3 bases, with 13 bases remaining between them. This CDR3 is 13 amino acids long. The CDR3 region is CASSATGHYGYTF. Written as DNA, the CDR3 is TGTGCCAGCTCAGCGACAGGACACTATGGCTACACCTTC. The full variable domain, completed using reference TRBV7-2 and TRBJ1-2, is GAGVSQSPSNKVTEKGKDVELRCDPISGHTALYWYRQSLGQGLEFLIYFQGNSAPDKSGLPSDRFSAERTGGSVSTLTIQRTQQEDSAVYLCASSATGHYGYTFGSGTRLTVV.

V usage is TRBV5-1 and J usage is TRBJ2-1; 7 nucleotides agree with TRBD2. The CDR3 sequence is 16 residues long. V trimming: 0 bases; J trimming: 8 bases; junction bases outside the gene matches: 11. Germline loops: CDR1 SGHRS, CDR2 YFSETQ. CDR3 DNA sequence: TGCGCCAGCAGCTTGGGGGTCGTCCTTCGGGGGGATGAGCAGTTCTTC. It yields the protein CASSLGVVLRGDEQFF.

This clone appeared a few times. This chain connects TRBV5-4 to TRBJ2-1, with TRBD2 matching over 8 bases. Germline CDR1 SGHNT, CDR2 YYREEE (reference sequence). V shed 2 bases, J shed 2 bases, and the junction held 12 bases outside the gene matches. The CDR3 has 18 amino acids. Written as DNA, the CDR3 is TGTGCCAGCAGCTTCGGCATAGCGGGGACCCAGGCCTACAATGAGCAGTTCTTC. Amino acid sequence: CASSFGIAGTQAYNEQFF.

V is TRBV7-3 and J is TRBJ2-3, with D possibly matching TRBD2 (7 bases). The CDR3 has 15 amino acids. V was cut by 1 base and J by 4 bases, with 12 bases left in between. The germline V gene has CDR1 SGHTA and CDR2 FQGTGA. The CDR3 sequence: CASSLRRGHPDTQYF. CDR3 in DNA: TGTGCCAGCAGCTTAAGGCGGGGGCACCCAGATACGCAGTATTTT.

This rearrangement joins TRBV5-1 to TRBJ2-1, with a weak D call TRBD1 (6 bases). The V end lost 6 bases, the J end lost 2 bases, and 15 bases lay between the germline ends. There are 15 residues in the CDR3. Germline-derived CDR1 and CDR2 are SGHRS and YFSETQ. Written as DNA, the CDR3 is TGCGCCAGCACCACCGGGACACAGGCCTACAATGAGCAGTTCTTC. The encoded protein is CASTTGTQAYNEQFF.

V usage is TRBV9 and J usage is TRBJ2-7; TRBD1 agrees at 8 bases. This CDR3 has 15 residues. The J segment lost 0 bases and the V segment lost 0 bases, leaving 2 bases of the junction unmatched. Looked up from germline, CDR1 is SGDLS and CDR2 is YYNGEE. The CDR3 nucleotides read TGTGCCAGCAGCGTAGGACAGGGGTTCTCCTACGAGCAGTACTTC. This gives the protein CASSVGQGFSYEQYF.

The chain employs TRBV19 and TRBJ2-2; D is possibly TRBD1 (6 bases). Trimming took off 3 bases at V and 4 bases at J, with 12 bases between the two ends. This CDR3 region has 15 residues. Germline assignment: CDR1 LNHDA and CDR2 SQIVND (reference sequence). CDR3: CASSMGTGSTGELFF. CDR3 nucleotide sequence: TGTGCCAGTAGTATGGGCACAGGGTCCACCGGGGAGCTGTTTTTT.

This clone has only a few counts. The genes are TRBV27 and TRBJ1-5, with TRBD1 matching 8 bases. From germline, CDR1 is MNHEY and CDR2 SMNVEV (reference sequence). Unmatched junction bases numbered 7, after V lost 5 bases and J lost 4 bases. CDR3 size: 15 residues. This CDR3 is CASSPGTGRNQPQHF. For the CDR3, the DNA is TGTGCCAGCAGTCCCGGGACAGGTAGGAATCAGCCCCAGCATTTT.

The chain links TRBV11-1 to TRBJ1-1, with D possibly matching TRBD1 (6 bases). Trimming pared 4 bases from V and 4 bases from J, leaving 13 bases between. Germline CDR1 and CDR2: SGHAT and FQDESV (reference sequence). This CDR3 has 14 residues. CDR3 nucleotide sequence: TGTGCCAGCAGCTCTACAGGGTCCGGCACTGAAGCTTTCTTT. As protein: CASSSTGSGTEAFF. The variable domain in full, completed from reference TRBV11-1 and TRBJ1-1, reads EAEVAQSPRYKITEKSQAVAFWCDPISGHATLYWYRQILGQGPELLVQFQDESVVDDSQLPKDRFSAERLKGVDSTLKIQPAELGDSAMYLCASSSTGSGTEAFFGQGTRLTVV.

This CDR3 is CASSRRGDGGETQYF. CDR3 sequence (DNA): TGTGCCAGCAGTCGCCGGGGAGATGGTGGGGAGACCCAGTACTTC. The rearrangement joins TRBV6-6 to TRBJ2-5; D might be TRBD2 (5 bases). Germline V lookup: CDR1 MNHNY, CDR2 SVGAGI (reference sequence). This CDR3 region has 15 residues. Trimming cost V 5 bases and J 5 bases, with 18 bases left between them.

This clone was detected only a few times. The V gene is TRBV30, the J gene TRBJ1-2; tentatively, D is TRBD1 (5 bases). In germline, CDR1 is GTSNPN, CDR2 SVGIG (reference sequence). The CDR3 runs to 14 residues. Trimming removed 2 bases from V and 0 bases from J, with 10 bases in between. CDR3 sequence reads: CAWSTPTANYGYTF. In DNA form, the CDR3 reads TGTGCCTGGAGTACCCCGACAGCTAACTATGGCTACACCTTC.

This rearrangement joins TRBV19 to TRBJ1-5; 9 bases fit TRBD1. CDR3 length: 16 amino acids. Germline V gene sequence: CDR1 LNHDA, CDR2 SQIVND (reference sequence). The J segment lost 3 bases and the V segment lost 7 bases, leaving 10 bases of the junction unmatched. CDR3 nucleotide sequence: TGTGCCAGTATGGGGGCCGGGACAGGGATCAATCAGCCCCAGCATTTT. Translating it yields CASMGAGTGINQPQHF.

This clone was picked up a small number of times. The chain employs TRBV7-3 and TRBJ1-3; D is unclear. This CDR3 spans 12 amino acids. V was trimmed by 5 bases and J by 4 bases, leaving 6 bases between them. Germline CDR1 SGHTA, CDR2 FQGTGA. CDR3 loop: CASSPYGNTIYF. The CDR3 nucleotides read TGTGCCAGCAGCCCCTACGGAAACACCATATATTTT.

The chain uses TRBV6-6 and TRBJ1-4, with 11 bases matching TRBD1. Germline V CDR1 and CDR2: MNHNY, SVGAGI (reference sequence). The ends lost 8 bases at V and 6 bases at J; junction bases unmatched: 5. This CDR3 contains 14 residues. The CDR3 here is CASGTGGRDEKLFF. The CDR3 bases are TGTGCCAGCGGGACAGGGGGTCGAGATGAAAAACTGTTTTTT.

This chain connects TRBV18 to TRBJ1-1; no clear D gene. CDR3 length: 12 residues. V was pared by 3 bases and J by 6 bases, with 8 bases between. Germline CDR1 reads KGHSH; CDR2 reads LQKENI. The CDR3 region is CASSPRRAEAFF. The CDR3, as DNA: TGTGCCAGCTCACCCCGGAGGGCTGAAGCTTTCTTT.

The CDR3 spells CASSGGSGGDYEQYF. As DNA, the CDR3 is TGCGCCAGCAGCGGGGGTAGCGGGGGGGACTACGAGCAGTACTTC. This chain joins TRBV5-1 and TRBJ2-5; TRBD2 aligns across 11 bases. The J call could be wrong; TRBJ2-7 is a better fit for the DNA end. The CDR3 contains 15 residues. CDR1 is SGHRS, CDR2 YFSETQ, per germline.

This chain connects TRBV18 to TRBJ2-6, with D possibly TRBD2 on 5 matching bases. CDR1 is KGHSH, CDR2 LQKENI, per germline. Trimming removed 1 base at V and 0 bases at J, with 10 bases between. CDR3 size: 17 residues. The CDR3 here is CASSPQVRGSGANVLTF. CDR3 DNA sequence: TGTGCCAGCTCACCACAGGTCCGGGGCTCTGGGGCCAACGTCCTGACTTTC.

V gene TRBV13 combines with J gene TRBJ1-5, with D possibly being TRBD1 (6 bases). Germline V gene lookup returns CDR1 PRHDT and CDR2 FYEKMQ (reference sequence). CDR3 length equals 15 residues. Trimming took off 0 bases at V and 5 bases at J, with 11 bases between the two ends. The CDR3 nucleotides read TGTGCCAGCAGCTTAGGCCCCAGGGGTGATCAGCCCCAGCATTTT. It specifies CASSLGPRGDQPQHF.